Presented here are 23 T cell receptor beta chains from one specimen sequenced in a study of CD8 T cells in Susac syndrome. Random hexamers were used to reverse transcribe the RNA input (0.5 to 1 ug). TCRdb recomputed calls from the immunoSEQ multiplex PCR reads with MiXCR, one row per CDR3 protein. This sample has approximately 180,000 distinct CDR3 sequences, with 90% to 95% found just once. Sequenced material: CD4+ T cells from PBMCs. The receptors here all came from a human donor with Susac syndrome.

The V and J genes are TRBV3-1 and TRBJ2-7; 8 nucleotides line up with TRBD2. V dropped 4 bases and J dropped 4; count of bases not matched to a gene: 9. CDR1 is LGHDT, CDR2 YNNKEL, per germline (reference sequence). The CDR3 loop spans 15 amino acids. The CDR3 DNA sequence: TGTGCCAGCAGCCGAAATAGCGGGACGGGGTACGAGCAGTACTTC. It yields the protein CASSRNSGTGYEQYF.

The chain combines TRBV4-2 with TRBJ2-7; no clear D. V lost 0 bases, J lost 9 bases, and 9 bases lay in between. Germline CDR1 reads LGHNA; CDR2 reads YNFKEQ. The CDR3 runs 12 residues. The CDR3 loop is CASSQDPGRQYF. For the CDR3, the DNA is TGTGCCAGCAGCCAAGACCCGGGCCGGCAGTACTTC.

V usage is TRBV29-1 and J usage is TRBJ2-3; 11 bases agree with TRBD2. In germline, CDR1 is SQVTM, CDR2 ANQGSEA. J was trimmed by 1 base and V by 7 bases; bases with no gene match: 13. This CDR3 contains 17 residues. CDR3 nucleotides: TGCAGCGCGCGACTAGCGGGATCTGTTCTTGGCACAGATACGCAGTATTTT. The encoded protein is CSARLAGSVLGTDTQYF.

The V gene is TRBV4-2, the J gene TRBJ2-5; 14 bases are a match to TRBD2. The germline CDR1 and CDR2 sequences are LGHNA and YNFKEQ. V trimming: 4 bases; J trimming: 4 bases; junction bases outside the gene matches: 8. The CDR3 totals 17 residues. The CDR3 region has the DNA TGTGCCAGCAGCCCAGGGACTAGCGGGGGAGATTTAGAGACCCAGTACTTC. Protein sequence: CASSPGTSGGDLETQYF.

The chain links TRBV19 to TRBJ1-2; the match to TRBD1 covers 7 bases. After removal of 5 bases from V and 8 bases from J, the junction contained 8 bases not matched to a gene. Germline V gene lookup returns CDR1 LNHDA and CDR2 SQIVND (reference sequence). This CDR3 spans 13 amino acids. This CDR3 reads CASSPDRVGGYTF. The CDR3 DNA reads as TGTGCCAGTAGTCCCGACAGGGTAGGCGGCTACACCTTC.

The rearrangement uses TRBV3-1 and TRBJ1-6; D is possibly TRBD1 (5 bases). CDR1 LGHDT and CDR2 YNNKEL come from the germline V gene (reference sequence). This CDR3 is built from 13 residues. V lost 1 base and J lost 9, with 7 bases in between. The CDR3 sequence is CASSQVRASPLHF. In nucleotides, the CDR3 is TGTGCCAGCAGCCAAGTCAGGGCTTCACCCCTCCACTTT.

The chain couples TRBV20-1 to TRBJ1-2; D is possibly TRBD1 (5 bases). V lost 1 base and J 5 bases, leaving 8 bases between the germline ends. Germline-derived CDR1 and CDR2 are DFQATT and SNEGSKA (reference sequence). CDR3 length: 12 amino acids. For the CDR3, the DNA is TGCAGTGCTAGAGGGGGCGATTATGGCTACACCTTC. Encoded protein: CSARGGDYGYTF.

CDR3 region: CASARDTPGAGNTIYF. CDR3 nucleotide sequence: TGTGCCAGCGCTCGGGACACCCCAGGAGCTGGAAACACCATATATTTT. The rearrangement joins TRBV12-3 or TRBV12-4 to TRBJ1-3; possible D gene TRBD1, 6 bases. V lost 8 bases to trimming and J lost 2 bases, with 19 bases between them. The CDR3 is 16 amino acids.

J is TRBJ1-1 and V is TRBV13; no clear D. Germline-derived CDR1 and CDR2 are PRHDT and FYEKMQ (reference sequence). Trimming removed 3 bases at V and 1 base at J, with 9 bases between. There are 14 residues in the CDR3. DNA of the CDR3: TGTGCCAGCAGCTTCAGGAGACCGAACACTGAAGCTTTCTTT. Its translation: CASSFRRPNTEAFF.

This sequence joins TRBV28 and TRBJ2-7, with TRBD1 identical over 8 bases. Losses at the gene ends were 7 bases for V and 4 bases for J; bases not matched to a gene: 9. CDR1 MDHEN and CDR2 SYDVKM come from the germline V gene. The CDR3 runs 14 residues. The CDR3 DNA reads TGTGCCAGCAAGTCAGGACAGGGTATATACGAGCAGTACTTC. It encodes CASKSGQGIYEQYF.

This clonotype occurred a few times. This chain links TRBV11-2 with TRBJ1-1, with 9 nucleotides matching TRBD1. Germline lookup yields CDR1 SGHAT and CDR2 FQNNGV. The V and J ends lost 4 bases and 11 bases, in that order; junction bases with no gene match: 5. This CDR3 has 12 residues. CDR3 residues: CASSWDRVDAFF. The CDR3 nucleotides are TGTGCCAGCAGCTGGGACAGGGTGGACGCTTTCTTT.

V and J are TRBV24-1 and TRBJ2-2, with 7 bases identical to TRBD1. Trimming took 10 bases from V and 2 from J; bases not matched to a gene: 3. Germline V gene lookup returns CDR1 KGHDR and CDR2 SFDVKD. The CDR3 has 13 residues. The CDR3 region is CATWDSNTGELFF. DNA for the CDR3: TGTGCCACATGGGACAGCAACACCGGGGAGCTGTTTTTT.

This clonotype was detected only once. The gene calls are TRBV25-1 and TRBJ1-3; D might be TRBD1 (5 bases). With 6 bases removed from V and 1 base from J, the gap between germline ends came to 10 bases. This CDR3 region has 14 residues. CDR1 MGHDK and CDR2 SYGVNS come from the germline V gene. The CDR3 region has the DNA TGTGCCAGCAGAAACAGGATGTCTGGAAACACCATATATTTT. Encoded protein: CASRNRMSGNTIYF.

The J gene is TRBJ1-5, the V gene TRBV12-5; D gene ambiguous. The CDR3 is 13 amino acids. V was cut by 2 bases and J by 7 bases, with 9 bases left in between. CDR1 and CDR2 (germline): LGHNT, FRNRAP. The CDR3: CASGLLPGQPQHF. In nucleotides, the CDR3 is TGTGCTAGTGGTTTGTTACCGGGACAGCCCCAGCATTTT.

J is TRBJ2-3 and V is TRBV18; D gene ambiguous. V was shortened by 0 bases and J by 2 bases, with 6 bases between the two germline ends. This CDR3 spans 14 amino acids. CDR1 KGHSH and CDR2 LQKENI come from the germline V gene. The CDR3 DNA reads as TGTGCCAGCTCACCACCGGCTACCACAGATACGCAGTATTTT. This gives the protein CASSPPATTDTQYF.

The chain links TRBV20-1 to TRBJ1-1; no clear D gene. V shed 0 bases and J shed 9 bases, with 8 bases lying between them. CDR3 length: 11 amino acids. Germline CDR1 reads DFQATT; CDR2 reads SNEGSKA (reference sequence). As DNA, the CDR3 is TGCAGTGCTAGAGATTTCAGGAAAGCTTTCTTT. This sequence encodes CSARDFRKAFF.

The rearrangement uses TRBV10-3 and TRBJ1-5, with no clear D. Germline loops: CDR1 ENHRY, CDR2 SYGVKD. Trimming left V 10 bases short and J 0 bases short, with 25 bases between. The CDR3 spans 18 residues. The DNA for the CDR3 is TGTGCCAACCAGAGGGATGGCAGATACAAAAATAGCAATCAGCCCCAGCATTTT. Translating it yields CANQRDGRYKNSNQPQHF.

The rearrangement joins TRBV9 to TRBJ2-5; the match to TRBD1 covers 8 bases. This CDR3 spans 16 amino acids. Germline V gene data show CDR1 as SGDLS and CDR2 as YYNGEE. The V segment lost 0 bases and the J segment 5 bases; nucleotides outside the gene matches: 9. CDR3 nucleotides: TGTGCCAGCAGCGTAGGAACAGGGGGAACGATGGAGACCCAGTACTTC. Translation gives CASSVGTGGTMETQYF.

The genes are TRBV29-1 and TRBJ1-2; D remains unclear. The CDR3 is made up of 13 amino acids. Germline V lookup: CDR1 SQVTM, CDR2 ANQGSEA. V lost 6 bases, J lost 0 bases, and 11 bases lay in between. The CDR3 nucleotides read TGCAGCGTGGCCGTCGACGCTAACTATGGCTACACCTTC. This codes for CSVAVDANYGYTF.

The chain carries TRBV10-1 and TRBJ1-2; D is ambiguous. Deletions cut 3 bases from V and 2 bases from J, with 7 bases between. Germline V gene data show CDR1 as WNHNN and CDR2 as SYGVQD (reference sequence). The CDR3 totals 13 residues. CDR3 residues: CASSDFGNYGYTF. In nucleotides, the CDR3 is TGCGCCAGCAGTGATTTCGGAAACTATGGCTACACCTTC.

The chain is built from TRBV20-1 and TRBJ2-5; the match to TRBD1 covers 7 bases. CDR1 DFQATT and CDR2 SNEGSKA come from the germline V gene (reference sequence). This CDR3 comprises 17 residues. The junction had 18 bases not matched to a gene; V was cut back by 4 bases and J by 4 bases. CDR3 in DNA: TGCAGTGCTATAGTTGGGGGACACGGGACAGCAACAGAGACCCAGTACTTC. It yields the protein CSAIVGGHGTATETQYF.

The chain couples TRBV5-1 to TRBJ2-2; D gene unclear. CDR3 length: 15 residues. Germline V gene data show CDR1 as SGHRS and CDR2 as YFSETQ. Trimming took 4 bases from V and 0 from J, leaving 10 bases between them. In nucleotides, the CDR3 is TGCGCCAGCAGCAGACCGATTCCGAACACCGGGGAGCTGTTTTTT. Amino acid sequence: CASSRPIPNTGELFF.

This clonotype was seen a handful of times. The J gene is TRBJ2-5, the V gene TRBV2; D is perhaps TRBD2 (6 bases). The CDR3 loop spans 14 amino acids. The ends were cut back, 7 bases at V and 1 base at J, with 13 bases in the middle. The V gene's germline CDR1 is SNHLY and CDR2 FYNNEI. CDR3 sequence: CASKSGGLQETQYF. In nucleotides, the CDR3 is TGTGCCAGCAAGTCCGGGGGACTCCAAGAGACCCAGTACTTC.